This TCR beta chain came from a study of tumor and adjacent non-tumor tissue in lung cancer (dated 2018 in TCRdb). With regard to the full study: By cancer type, the cohort comprised approximately 12 adenocarcinoma patients, a couple of squamous cell carcinoma patients and 1 small cell lung cancer patient. The study compared bulk TCRbeta repertoires between lung tumor tissue and matched distant non-tumor lung tissue from fewer than 19 lung cancer patients. Over 25 paired specimens, one tumor and one normal lung sample per patient, were profiled by TCRbeta CDR3 sequencing. Among the roughly 15 patients, ages ranged from about 31 to 80 years, around 10 were men and 5 were women, and disease was TNM stage I to III. A total of some 130,000,000 productive TCRbeta reads were generated by sequencing, corresponding to an average of roughly 4.1 million reads per sample. On the study overall, not on this receptor specifically: Only approximately 14 patients were in the cohort, and the authors stated that larger samples and more detailed clinical data are needed. Tumor tissue showed significantly higher TCR diversity (inverse Simpson) than normal lung tissue, at about 400 vs 150 (P = 0.0075, Mann-Whitney U test). The top 100 clones accounted for a significantly larger cumulative portion of the repertoire in normal lung than in tumor tissue. Because peripheral blood was not sequenced, blood TCRbeta repertoires in the lung cancer patients of the study were not examined. TCR diversity was significantly higher in younger patients, and higher tumor TCR diversity was associated with shorter overall and disease-free survival. Neither the sequencing platform nor unique molecular identifiers are named or mentioned anywhere in the methods.

RNA was isolated from bulk unsorted tissue, and RNA quality was assessed with a NanoDrop ND-1000 and an Agilent 2100. All donors had newly diagnosed lung cancer, had not received prior chemotherapy, and were admitted for thoracic surgery in China between August and November 2014. Patients who had received previous radiotherapy or chemotherapy, or who had another concurrent cancer, were excluded from the study. Pieces of surgical tissue measuring about 1-2.1 cm3 were kept in RNAlater solution and stored at -80 degrees C until use. Libraries came from multiplex PCR. Instrument used: Illumina HiSeq 2500. TCRbeta libraries were constructed through three rounds of nested PCR with primers (Table S4) according to protocols modified from ARM-PCR. Before sequencing, PCR products in the 200-500 bp range were cut out of the gel and cleaned up using the QIAquick gel extraction kit. Per the source publication's procedure: Trimmomatic was used to clean the reads, FLASH was used to merge the reads into complete CDR3 sequences, and MiTCR was used to assign the reads to V(D)J germline segments. Clonal diversity was calculated as the inverse Simpson's index using VDJtools. A read counted as productive if the sequence was in-frame and lacked a premature stop codon. The public reads were run again by TCRdb, first through fastp at Q25 and then through MiXCR, and only productive beta chains were kept. A single entry per CDR3 protein holds the most common genes and DNA from its merged rows. Here the V and J calls rest on TCRdb's processing, not on the authors' analysis. The table for this sample lists about 75,000 distinct CDR3 sequences; under 85% of them were counted only once. Of the sample, approximately 12% is held by the ten largest clones.

Its CDR3 holds 14 amino acids, cysteine through phenylalanine. Only the CDR3 DNA stays, 42 bases, in frame from base 1. CDR1 is given as ENHRY and CDR2 as SYGVKD, both from the germline V gene. Note on this clonotype: The antigen it recognizes is unknown. This may stem from a read error, because a much larger clone lies one nucleotide away.

The chain is encoded by TRBV10-3 joined to TRBJ2-2, with the D gene not confidently named. The specimen sequenced was lung tumor tissue. The sequence derives from a woman in her 50s with non-small cell lung cancer. The CDR3: CAINESQNTGELFF. The DNA reads as follows: TGTGCCATCAATGAGTCCCAGAACACCGGGGAGCTGTTTTTT.